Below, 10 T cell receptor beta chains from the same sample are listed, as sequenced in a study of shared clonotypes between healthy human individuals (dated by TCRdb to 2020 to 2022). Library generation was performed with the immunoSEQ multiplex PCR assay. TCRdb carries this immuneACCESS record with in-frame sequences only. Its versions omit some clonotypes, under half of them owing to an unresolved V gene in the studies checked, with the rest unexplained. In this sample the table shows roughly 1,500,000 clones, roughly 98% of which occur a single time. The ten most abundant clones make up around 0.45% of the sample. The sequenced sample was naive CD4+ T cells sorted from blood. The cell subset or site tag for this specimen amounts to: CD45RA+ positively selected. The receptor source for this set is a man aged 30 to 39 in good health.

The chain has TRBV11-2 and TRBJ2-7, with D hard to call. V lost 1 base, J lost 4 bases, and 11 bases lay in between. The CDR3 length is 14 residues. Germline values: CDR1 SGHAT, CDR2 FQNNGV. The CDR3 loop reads CASSLATPEYEQYF. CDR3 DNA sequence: TGTGCCAGCAGCTTAGCAACGCCAGAATACGAGCAGTACTTC.

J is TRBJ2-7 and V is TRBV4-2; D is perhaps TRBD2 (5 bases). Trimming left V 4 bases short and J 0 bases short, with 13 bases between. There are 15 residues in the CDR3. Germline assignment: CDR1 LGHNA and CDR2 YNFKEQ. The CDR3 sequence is CASSLVRGSSYEQYF. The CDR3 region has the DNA TGTGCCAGCAGCCTAGTCCGGGGTTCCTCCTACGAGCAGTACTTC.

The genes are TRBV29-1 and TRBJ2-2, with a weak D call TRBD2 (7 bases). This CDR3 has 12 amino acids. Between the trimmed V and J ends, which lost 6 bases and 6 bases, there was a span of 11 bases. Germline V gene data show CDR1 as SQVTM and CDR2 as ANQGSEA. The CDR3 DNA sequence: TGCAGCGTCTGGGGGGGCTCCGGGGAGCTGTTTTTT. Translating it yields CSVWGGSGELFF.

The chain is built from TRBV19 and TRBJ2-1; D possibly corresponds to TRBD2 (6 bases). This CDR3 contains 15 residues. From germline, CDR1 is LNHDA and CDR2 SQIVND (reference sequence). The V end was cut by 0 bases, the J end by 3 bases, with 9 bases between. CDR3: CASSIEGGYYNEQFF. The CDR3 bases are TGTGCCAGTAGTATAGAAGGAGGGTACTACAATGAGCAGTTCTTC.

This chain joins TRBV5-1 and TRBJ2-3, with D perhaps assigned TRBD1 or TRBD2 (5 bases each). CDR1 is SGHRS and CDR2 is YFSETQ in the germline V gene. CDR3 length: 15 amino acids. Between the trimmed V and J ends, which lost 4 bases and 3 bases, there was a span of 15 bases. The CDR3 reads CASSRGGQGTDTQYF. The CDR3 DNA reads TGCGCCAGCAGCCGGGGTGGGCAGGGTACAGATACGCAGTATTTT.

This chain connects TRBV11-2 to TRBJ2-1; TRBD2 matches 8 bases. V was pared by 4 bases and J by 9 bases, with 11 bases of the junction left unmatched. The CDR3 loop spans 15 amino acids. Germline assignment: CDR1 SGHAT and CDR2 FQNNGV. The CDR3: CASSSVLSGSTEQFF. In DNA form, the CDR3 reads TGTGCCAGCAGCTCCGTTTTGAGCGGGAGTACTGAGCAGTTCTTC.

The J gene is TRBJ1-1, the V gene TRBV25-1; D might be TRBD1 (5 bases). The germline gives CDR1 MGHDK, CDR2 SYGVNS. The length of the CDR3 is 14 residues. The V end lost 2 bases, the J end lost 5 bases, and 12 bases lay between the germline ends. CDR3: CASSETAGSTEAFF. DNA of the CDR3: TGTGCCAGCAGTGAAACTGCAGGGTCAACTGAAGCTTTCTTT.

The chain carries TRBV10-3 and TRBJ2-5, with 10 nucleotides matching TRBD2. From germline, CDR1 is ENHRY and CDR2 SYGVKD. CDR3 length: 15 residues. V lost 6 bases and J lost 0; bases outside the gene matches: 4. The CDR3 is CAISSGTSDQETQYF. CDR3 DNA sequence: TGTGCCATCAGCTCCGGGACTAGCGACCAAGAGACCCAGTACTTC.

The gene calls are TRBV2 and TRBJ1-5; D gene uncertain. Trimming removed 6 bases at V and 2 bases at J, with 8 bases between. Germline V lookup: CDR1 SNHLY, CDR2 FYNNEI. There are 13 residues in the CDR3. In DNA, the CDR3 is TGTGCCAGCAGGGACTTCGGCAATCAGCCCCAGCATTTT. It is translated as CASRDFGNQPQHF.

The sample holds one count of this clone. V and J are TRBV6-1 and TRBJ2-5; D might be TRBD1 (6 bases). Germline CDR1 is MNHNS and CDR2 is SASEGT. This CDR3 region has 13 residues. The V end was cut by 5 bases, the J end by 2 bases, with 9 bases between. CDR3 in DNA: TGTGCCAGCAGTACAGGGTGGCAAGAGACCCAGTACTTC. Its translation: CASSTGWQETQYF.